This TCR beta chain is drawn from a study of blood T cells in healthy people across ages. Points from the study as a whole: Without sorted subsets, naive and antigen-experienced compartments could not be conclusively compared. Expanded clonotype changes were possibly confounded by unknown donor CMV status. Age advanced and TCR beta diversity per million T cells fell, roughly linearly.

Then a second PCR, running about 6 to 12 cycles, was carried out with a sample-barcoded 5' primer and a J-beta primer mix. There were at least 3 million CDR3-containing paired-end reads obtained from each sample. TCRdb passed the 5' RACE reads through MiXCR, listing each CDR3 protein once. The table records some 1,500,000 distinct CDR3 sequences, around 40% of them present only once. From germline, CDR1 is SQVTM and CDR2 ANQGSEA. The CDR3 runs 14 residues. The V gene lost 5 bases and the J gene lost 3 bases, with 16 bases spanning the gap. This clonotype occurred a few times. The target antigen is unknown.

V is TRBV29-1 and J is TRBJ1-1, with D possibly TRBD1 on 5 matching bases. Sequencing was done on a sample of blood. The sequence was collected from a woman aged 18-35 years in good health. CDR3 coding DNA: TGCAGCGTTCCCGAATGGGGGTCGGACACTGAAGCTTTCTTT. Translated, it gives CSVPEWGSDTEAFF. The entire variable domain, with the rest obtained from reference TRBV29-1 and TRBJ1-1, is as follows: SAVISQKPSRDICQRGTSLTIQCQVDSQVTMMFWYRQQPGQSLTLIATANQGSEATYESGFVIDKFPISRPNLTFSTLTVSNMSPEDSSIYLCSVPEWGSDTEAFFGQGTRLTVV.